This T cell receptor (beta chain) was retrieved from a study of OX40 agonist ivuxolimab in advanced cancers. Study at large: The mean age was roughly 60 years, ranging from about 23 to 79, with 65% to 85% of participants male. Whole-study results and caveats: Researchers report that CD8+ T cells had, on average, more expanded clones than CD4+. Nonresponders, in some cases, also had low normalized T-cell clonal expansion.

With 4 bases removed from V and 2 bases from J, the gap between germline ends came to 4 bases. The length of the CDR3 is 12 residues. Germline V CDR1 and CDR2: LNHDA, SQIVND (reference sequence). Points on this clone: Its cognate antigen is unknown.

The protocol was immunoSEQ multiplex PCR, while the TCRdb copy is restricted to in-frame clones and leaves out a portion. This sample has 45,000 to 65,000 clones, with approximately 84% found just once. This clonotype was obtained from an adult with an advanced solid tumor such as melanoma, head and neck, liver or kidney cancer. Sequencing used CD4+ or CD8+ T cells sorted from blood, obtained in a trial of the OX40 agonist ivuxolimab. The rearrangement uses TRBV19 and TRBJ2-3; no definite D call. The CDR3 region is CASSSTTDTQYF. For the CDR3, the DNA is TGTGCCAGTAGTAGCACCACAGATACGCAGTATTTT. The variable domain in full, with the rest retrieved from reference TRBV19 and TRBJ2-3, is DGGITQSPKYLFRKEGQNVTLSCEQNLNHDAMYWYRQDPGQGLRLIYYSQIVNDFQKGDIAEGYSVSREKKESFPLTVTSAQKNPTAFYLCASSSTTDTQYFGPGTRLTVL.